This T cell receptor beta chain comes out of a study of blood T cell repertoires in COVID-19. Study overall: Acute and convalescent COVID-19 specimens originated in the United States, Italy and Spain. The analysed material was cDNA or gDNA that came from T cells, B-cell-depleted T cells, or PBMCs.

Original data processing: Nucleated cell number was recorded as an estimate derived from reference gene primer amplification. The method was immunoSEQ multiplex PCR; TCRdb's version includes in-frame clones alone and lacks a portion of them. That table furnishes V, J and clone size, whereas the DNA furnished D and trimming. Among 250,000 to 400,000 clones listed, 90% were seen once. In Seattle, patients joined the study during active infection and were tracked longitudinally. This receptor was taken from a woman aged 25 to 39 with COVID-19, enrolled during active disease. Material for sequencing was peripheral blood.

The chain's CDR3 is CASSLEQPHYGYTF. The CDR3 DNA reads TGTGCCAGCAGCTTAGAACAGCCCCACTATGGCTACACCTTC. The chain employs TRBV7-2 and TRBJ1-2, with D unclear. This CDR3 comprises 14 residues. V lost 1 base to trimming and J lost 3 bases, with 9 bases between them. Germline V CDR1 and CDR2: SGHTA, FQGNSA.